The T cell receptor (beta chain) described here comes from a study of human T cells and chemical hapten exposure. Study results and limitations: It should be noted that donors had alopecia, so their immune response may differ from healthy people's.

This clonotype was detected ten times or more. What it recognizes is unknown. At one end, the junction sequence differs from germline, possibly due to a read error. The CDR3 loop spans 11 amino acids. The library labeled individual cDNA molecules by adding unique molecular identifiers to them. In the original workflow: Samples contained a median of approximately 100,000 TCRs, with a range of 23,224 to 690,600. In TCRdb, the RACE reads were re-called with MiXCR into one record per CDR3 protein. TCRdb's processing, not the authors' own work, is the source of the V and J calls. The table shows around 300,000 distinct CDR3 sequences, with around 7% occurring only once. The time point here: patch test 1, 2 weeks after DPC sensitization. The sample's treatment: therapeutic diphenylcyclopropenone sensitization with weekly scalp DPC. The authors' total RNA extraction used unfractionated whole blood.

This clonotype was sampled from a woman aged 18-29 years with alopecia areata. Some clones in this sample may be carry-over from other donors' samples. Sequencing used whole blood, obtained in connection with sensitization to the hapten diphenylcyclopropenone (DPC). The V call is TRBV12-3 or TRBV12-4, the J call TRBJ2-5; D gene ambiguous. DNA for the CDR3: TGTGCCAGCGGATTCCGGTCTCCCGGCCACTTC. It specifies CASGFRSPGHF.